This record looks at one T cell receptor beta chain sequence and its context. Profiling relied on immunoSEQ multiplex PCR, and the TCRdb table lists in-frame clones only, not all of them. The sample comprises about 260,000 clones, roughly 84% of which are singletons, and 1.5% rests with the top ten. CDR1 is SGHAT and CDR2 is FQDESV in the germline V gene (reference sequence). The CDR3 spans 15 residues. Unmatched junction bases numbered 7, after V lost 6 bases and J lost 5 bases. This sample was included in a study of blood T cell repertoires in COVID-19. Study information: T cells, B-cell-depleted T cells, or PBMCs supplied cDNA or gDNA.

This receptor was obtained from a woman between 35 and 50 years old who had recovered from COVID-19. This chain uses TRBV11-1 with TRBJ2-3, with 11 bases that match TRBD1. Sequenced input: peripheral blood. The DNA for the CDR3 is TGTGCCAGCAGTTCGGGACAGGGGGATGGAGATACGCAGTATTTT. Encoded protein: CASSSGQGDGDTQYF.